The 8 T cell receptor beta chains below all came from one sample that was sequenced in a study of T-cell reconstitution after alpha-beta-depleted transplantation in children (dated by TCRdb to the mid-2010s). The treatment or condition label, read with the paper, signifies: allogeneic hematopoietic cell transplantation with graft depleted of TCRalphabeta T cells and CD19 B cells. The library was produced with PCR. The instrument was an Illumina HiSeq 2500. Molecular barcoding was employed in the preparation of TCR libraries, with unique molecular identifiers being used to normalize TCRbeta repertoire quantification. The public reads were reanalyzed by TCRdb: fastp trimming at Q25, MiXCR alignment, in-frame beta chains only. When rows share a CDR3 protein, they turn into one entry using the most common DNA and genes. The sample includes about 900,000 distinct CDR3 sequences, with around 30% observed a single time. The ten largest clones take up about 28% of the sample.

The source was PBMCs, mostly from graft donor cells, collected 360 days after TCRalphabeta/CD19-depleted stem cell transplant. These receptors came from a boy younger than two who had a stem cell transplant for SCID, so the T cells may come from the graft donor.

The chain carries TRBV28 and TRBJ2-1; TRBD2 aligns across 11 bases. Germline CDR1 is MDHEN and CDR2 is SYDVKM. The CDR3 loop spans 17 amino acids. V trimming: 0 bases; J trimming: 2 bases; junction bases outside the gene matches: 3. CDR3 sequence (DNA): TGTGCCAGCAGTTTATGGACTAGCGGGGAGCCCTACAATGAGCAGTTCTTC. Protein sequence: CASSLWTSGEPYNEQFF.

This clonotype has just a few counts. CDR3 region: CASSLSRGGAYEQYF. Here the CDR3 DNA reads TGTGCCAGCAGTTTATCGAGAGGGGGAGCCTACGAGCAGTACTTC. This chain links TRBV27 with TRBJ2-7; D might be TRBD1 (6 bases). CDR1 is MNHEY, CDR2 SMNVEV, per germline (reference sequence). The V end was cut by 0 bases, the J end by 2 bases, with 11 bases between. The CDR3 length is 15 residues.

The chain joins TRBV24-1 to TRBJ2-5; D uncertain. CDR3 length equals 12 residues. CDR1 is KGHDR, CDR2 SFDVKD, per germline. Trimming took 4 bases from V and 6 from J, leaving 8 bases between them. CDR3 DNA: TGTGCCACCAGTGACCCAAGACAGACCCAGTACTTC. Protein product: CATSDPRQTQYF.

This clonotype was detected only a few times. This chain joins TRBV4-1 and TRBJ2-3; perhaps D is TRBD1 or TRBD2 (6 bases each). With 0 bases removed from V and 2 bases from J, the gap between germline ends came to 12 bases. CDR3 length equals 16 residues. Looked up from germline, CDR1 is MGHRA and CDR2 is YSYEKL. As DNA, the CDR3 is TGCGCCAGCAGCCAAGAGAGGGGGGCCTTCACAGATACGCAGTATTTT. Translating it yields CASSQERGAFTDTQYF.

V usage is TRBV12-3 or TRBV12-4 and J usage is TRBJ1-4; D possibly corresponds to TRBD1 (6 bases). Trimming removed 10 bases at V and 3 bases at J, with 12 bases between. The CDR3 runs to 13 residues. The CDR3 spells CAIQRTANEKLFF. In nucleotides, the CDR3 is TGTGCCATTCAACGGACAGCTAATGAAAAACTGTTTTTT.

This clonotype has a handful of counts. The J gene is TRBJ2-5, the V gene TRBV20-1; TRBD2 aligns across 7 bases. Trimming removed 4 bases from V and 1 base from J; junction bases left unmatched: 6. Germline V gene data show CDR1 as DFQATT and CDR2 as SNEGSKA (reference sequence). The CDR3 length is 14 residues. As DNA, the CDR3 is TGCAGTGCTACCTTAGGGAGGGCCCAAGAGACCCAGTACTTC. Its translation: CSATLGRAQETQYF.

This clonotype was detected a few times. The V call is TRBV5-1, the J call TRBJ2-5; D perhaps matches TRBD2 (6 bases). With 1 base removed from V and 4 bases from J, the gap between germline ends came to 14 bases. Germline CDR1 is SGHRS and CDR2 is YFSETQ. The CDR3 covers 15 residues. This chain's CDR3 is CASSLRAGNRETQYF. In nucleotides, the CDR3 is TGCGCCAGCAGCTTGAGGGCGGGGAATCGAGAGACCCAGTACTTC.

This chain connects TRBV19 to TRBJ1-1; D unclear. This CDR3 has 14 residues. Trimming took off 1 base at V and 3 bases at J, with 9 bases between the two ends. The germline CDR1 and CDR2 sequences are LNHDA and SQIVND (reference sequence). The CDR3 sequence: CASSIVGAHTEAFF. The DNA of the CDR3 is TGTGCCAGTAGTATAGTTGGCGCGCACACTGAAGCTTTCTTT. Full variable domain (outside the CDR3, taken from reference TRBV19 and TRBJ1-1): DGGITQSPKYLFRKEGQNVTLSCEQNLNHDAMYWYRQDPGQGLRLIYYSQIVNDFQKGDIAEGYSVSREKKESFPLTVTSAQKNPTAFYLCASSIVGAHTEAFFGQGTRLTVV.